The 21 T cell receptor beta chains reported below all come from one sample, sequenced in a study of T cells after yellow fever vaccination. MiXCR, applied by TCRdb to the 5' RACE reads, yields one record per CDR3 protein. The repertoire includes approximately 300,000 distinct CDR3 sequences, 13% of them detected once, and roughly 0.5% sits in the top ten. Sequenced material: CD4+ T cells sorted from PBMCs, taken 45 days after the yellow fever booster vaccination. These receptors all stem from a man in his thirties or forties who received the YFV17D yellow fever vaccine.

J is TRBJ2-7 and V is TRBV29-1; tentative D call: TRBD2 (6 bases). The CDR3 totals 14 residues. In germline, CDR1 is SQVTM, CDR2 ANQGSEA. V was trimmed by 4 bases and J by 5 bases, leaving 18 bases between them. In DNA, the CDR3 is TGCAGCGTTGTGCCTGGCCTAGCGTCGCACGAGCAGTACTTC. As protein: CSVVPGLASHEQYF.

This CDR3 reads CSVLTGTGLYSGANVLTF. The CDR3 DNA is TGCAGCGTTCTGACCGGGACAGGTCTTTACTCTGGGGCCAACGTCCTGACTTTC. This chain uses TRBV29-1 with TRBJ2-6, with TRBD1 identical over 8 bases. V lost 5 bases, J lost 0 bases, and 12 bases stayed unmatched. The length of the CDR3 is 18 residues. CDR1 is SQVTM and CDR2 is ANQGSEA in the germline V gene.

The V call is TRBV7-2, the J call TRBJ2-1; 14 positions match TRBD2. CDR3 length equals 15 residues. Germline V lookup: CDR1 SGHTA, CDR2 FQGNSA. After removal of 5 bases from V and 11 bases from J, the junction contained 8 bases not matched to a gene. CDR3 protein: CASSPRLAGGSQQFF. The CDR3 region has the DNA TGTGCCAGCAGCCCCCGACTAGCGGGAGGGTCCCAGCAGTTCTTC.

A few counts support this clonotype. This chain uses TRBV7-9 with TRBJ1-6; 8 nucleotides agree with TRBD1. Looked up from germline, CDR1 is SEHNR and CDR2 is FQNEAQ (reference sequence). V shed 5 bases and J 11 bases; nucleotides not matched to a gene: 11. The CDR3 sequence is 15 residues long. The CDR3 loop reads CASSKPTGAGAPLHF. The CDR3 nucleotides read TGTGCCAGCAGCAAACCGACAGGGGCTGGTGCACCCCTCCACTTT.

This clonotype was picked up a small number of times. This sequence joins TRBV6-1 and TRBJ2-7; D may be TRBD2 (6 bases). The CDR3 runs 15 residues. The ends were cut back, 6 bases at V and 3 bases at J, with 18 bases in the middle. The germline gives CDR1 MNHNS, CDR2 SASEGT. This chain's CDR3 is CASRDRGSPGYEQYF. The CDR3, as DNA: TGTGCCAGCAGAGACCGGGGGTCGCCTGGCTACGAGCAGTACTTC.

The V call is TRBV7-2, the J call TRBJ2-1; D remains ambiguous. V was shortened by 5 bases and J by 4 bases, with 9 bases between the two germline ends. The CDR3 is made up of 13 amino acids. CDR1 SGHTA and CDR2 FQGNSA come from the germline V gene. CDR3 protein: CASSPPPYNEQFF. CDR3 sequence (DNA): TGTGCCAGCAGCCCCCCTCCTTACAATGAGCAGTTCTTC. Supplemented by reference TRBV7-2 and TRBJ2-1, the full variable domain reads GAGVSQSPSNKVTEKGKDVELRCDPISGHTALYWYRQSLGQGLEFLIYFQGNSAPDKSGLPSDRFSAERTGGSVSTLTIQRTQQEDSAVYLCASSPPPYNEQFFGPGTRLTVL.

The genes are TRBV29-1 and TRBJ2-7, with 9 bases fitting TRBD1. The CDR3 is made up of 15 amino acids. Germline V gene lookup returns CDR1 SQVTM and CDR2 ANQGSEA. Trimming cost V 2 bases and J 4 bases; bases outside gene matches: 9. CDR3 sequence reads: CSVESLDRGGYEQYF. The CDR3 coding sequence is TGCAGCGTTGAAAGCTTGGACAGGGGAGGGTACGAGCAGTACTTC.

This clonotype was seen a handful of times. This chain uses TRBV5-1 with TRBJ2-3; D remains ambiguous. The CDR3 is made up of 14 amino acids. With 2 bases removed from V and 4 bases from J, the gap between germline ends came to 11 bases. Per the germline V gene, CDR1 is SGHRS and CDR2 is YFSETQ. The CDR3 protein is CASSFDQTSDTQYF. As DNA, the CDR3 is TGCGCCAGCAGCTTTGACCAGACTTCAGATACGCAGTATTTT.

This clonotype came up a few times. This rearrangement joins TRBV6-5 to TRBJ2-5; D is perhaps TRBD1 (7 bases). The CDR3 is made up of 17 amino acids. The V gene lost 0 bases and the J gene lost 5 bases, with 19 bases spanning the gap. From germline, CDR1 is MNHEY and CDR2 SVGAGI. The CDR3 bases are TGTGCCAGCAGTTACTCAATTGAGGGGGCGGCGGGGGAGACCCAGTACTTC. Translating gives CASSYSIEGAAGETQYF.

V is TRBV20-1 and J is TRBJ2-1; 7 positions agree with TRBD2. The ends lost 0 bases at V and 0 bases at J; junction bases unmatched: 5. This CDR3 region has 16 residues. Germline CDR1 reads DFQATT; CDR2 reads SNEGSKA (reference sequence). The CDR3 here is CSARDPRTSSYNEQFF. The CDR3 coding sequence is TGCAGTGCTAGAGATCCGCGGACTAGCTCCTACAATGAGCAGTTCTTC.

This clonotype was recorded a few times. V is TRBV5-1 and J is TRBJ2-7, with no clear D. Germline CDR1 reads SGHRS; CDR2 reads YFSETQ. V was cut by 0 bases and J by 5 bases, with 9 bases left in between. This CDR3 has 13 amino acids. CDR3 DNA: TGCGCCAGCAGCTTGGCTCAAACTCACGAGCAGTACTTC. Encoded protein: CASSLAQTHEQYF. Variable domain in full (rest from reference TRBV5-1 and TRBJ2-7): KAGVTQTPRYLIKTRGQQVTLSCSPISGHRSVSWYQQTPGQGLQFLFEYFSETQRNKGNFPGRFSGRQFSNSRSEMNVSTLELGDSALYLCASSLAQTHEQYFGPGTRLTVT.

This chain uses TRBV6-1 with TRBJ2-1; 9 bases are shared with TRBD2. V lost 5 bases to trimming and J lost 1 base; unmatched junction nucleotides: 0. From germline, CDR1 is MNHNS and CDR2 SASEGT. The length of the CDR3 is 14 residues. CDR3 coding DNA: TGTGCCAGCAGTAGCGGGAGGTCCTACAATGAGCAGTTCTTC. This encodes CASSSGRSYNEQFF.

This clonotype has only a few counts. This chain connects TRBV5-1 to TRBJ2-2, with D hard to call. CDR3 length: 15 amino acids. Germline V CDR1 and CDR2: SGHRS, YFSETQ. The V and J ends lost 4 bases and 1 base respectively, with 11 bases between them. The CDR3 coding sequence is TGCGCCAGCAGCATGTCTCCTTTGAACACCGGGGAGCTGTTTTTT. Translating gives CASSMSPLNTGELFF.

The rearrangement uses TRBV24-1 and TRBJ2-1; D gene unclear. V was clipped by 0 bases and J by 10 bases, with 3 bases between them. CDR3 size: 11 residues. Germline V gene data show CDR1 as KGHDR and CDR2 as SFDVKD. The CDR3 here is CATSDLSEQFF. The CDR3 DNA is TGTGCCACCAGTGATTTGTCCGAGCAGTTCTTC.

This clonotype was counted only a few times. The chain is built from TRBV28 and TRBJ2-3; 8 bases align to TRBD2. V was clipped by 2 bases and J by 0 bases; unmatched bases: 16. Per the germline V gene, CDR1 is MDHEN and CDR2 is SYDVKM. CDR3 length: 20 amino acids. CDR3 residues: CASSLPLGASGQTSTDTQYF. The CDR3 DNA reads TGTGCCAGCAGTTTACCCCTCGGGGCTAGCGGGCAAACTAGCACAGATACGCAGTATTTT.

This clonotype was seen a few times. The chain links TRBV6-2 or TRBV6-3 to TRBJ2-5; the match to TRBD1 covers 7 bases. CDR1 is MNHEY and CDR2 is SVGEGT in the germline V gene. Trimming took 5 bases from V and 7 from J; bases not matched to a gene: 7. CDR3 length: 13 residues. CDR3 nucleotides: TGTGCCAGCAGTCCCGGGACAGTTGGGACCCAGTACTTC. It encodes CASSPGTVGTQYF.

The chain uses TRBV12-3 or TRBV12-4 and TRBJ2-1; D uncertain. CDR3 length equals 10 residues. Trimming removed 4 bases at V and 15 bases at J, with 10 bases between. CDR3: CASSYFSWFF. The CDR3 DNA reads as TGTGCCAGCAGTTATTTTAGCTGGTTCTTC.

The chain links TRBV7-2 to TRBJ2-7, with 7 nucleotides matching TRBD1. This CDR3 is built from 12 residues. Germline CDR1 is SGHTA and CDR2 is FQGNSA. V shed 7 bases, J shed 4 bases, and the junction held 4 bases outside the gene matches. CDR3 DNA sequence: TGTGCCAGCACCCCGGGACAGTACGAGCAGTACTTC. Its translation is CASTPGQYEQYF.

Only a few counts were recorded for this clonotype. J is TRBJ2-3 and V is TRBV6-5; 7 nucleotides align to TRBD1. CDR1 is MNHEY and CDR2 is SVGAGI in the germline V gene. The V and J ends lost 2 bases and 0 bases, in that order; junction bases with no gene match: 2. CDR3 size: 15 residues. CDR3 bases: TGTGCCAGCAGTTACGACAGGGCTAGCACAGATACGCAGTATTTT. Protein product: CASSYDRASTDTQYF.

This chain connects TRBV27 to TRBJ2-3; the D gene is possibly TRBD1 (6 bases). Germline V gene lookup returns CDR1 MNHEY and CDR2 SMNVEV (reference sequence). The CDR3 covers 18 residues. Between the trimmed V and J ends, which lost 6 bases and 0 bases, there was a span of 22 bases. CDR3 DNA: TGTGCCAGCAGCCATCTGACCGGGACAAGACCTAGCACAGATACGCAGTATTTT. Protein: CASSHLTGTRPSTDTQYF.

This clonotype was seen only a few times. This chain joins TRBV6-5 and TRBJ1-4, with 7 bases lining up with TRBD1. V shed 4 bases, J shed 3 bases, and the junction held 5 bases outside the gene matches. The CDR3 length is 15 residues. Per germline, CDR1 MNHEY and CDR2 SVGAGI. The CDR3: CASSLTGHPNEKLFF. DNA of the CDR3: TGTGCCAGCAGTTTGACAGGGCATCCTAATGAAAAACTGTTTTTT.